The rows below give T cell receptor beta chains drawn from one sample of a study of CD8+CD57+ T cells in acquired aplastic anemia. TCRdb called the reads again in MiXCR, with one record for every CDR3 protein. Here the sample spans around 130,000 distinct CDR3 sequences, 55% to 70% being singletons. The sequencing input was sorted CD4+, CD8+, or CD8+CD57+ T cells (not recorded which) from PBMCs. These receptors were obtained from a human donor with aplastic anemia. Both conserved end residues are part of each CDR3. A D gene is named only where the DNA matches it firmly. Not every row has a clone size; where given, it reads once, few, many or a size class.

NA	many	TRBV12-3/TRBV12-4	TRBJ2-1	TGTGCCAGCAGCCCCAGGAAATTGGGTTCTGGTGAGCAGTTCTTC	CASSPRKLGSGEQFF
NA	NA	TRBV10-3	TRBJ1-6	TGTGCCATCAGTGAAGCGCATTCACCCCTCCACTTT	CAISEAHSPLHF
NA	NA	TRBV7-8	TRBJ2-2	TGTGCCAGCAGCCAGGCAGCAGGCAACACCGGGGAGCTGTTTTTT	CASSQAAGNTGELFF
TRBD1	NA	TRBV25-1	TRBJ1-5	TGTGCCAGCGGACAGGGGGGGGATCGGCCCCAGCATTTT	CASGQGGDRPQHF
NA	NA	TRBV2	TRBJ2-3	TGTGCCAGCCGGAGGGCGGGGATCACAGATACGCAGTATTTT	CASRRAGITDTQYF
NA	NA	TRBV29-1	TRBJ2-5	TGCAGCACAGGACAGCAATTGGGGGAGACCCAGTACTTC	CSTGQQLGETQYF
NA	few	TRBV28	TRBJ1-6	TGTGCCAGCAGTTTGACAGCTGACTCACCCCTCCACTTT	CASSLTADSPLHF
TRBD2	NA	TRBV11-3	TRBJ2-2	TGTGCCAGCAGCTCACGGACTAGGGGAGCCGGGGAGCTGTTTTTT	CASSSRTRGAGELFF
NA	NA	TRBV7-7	TRBJ2-6	TGTGCTAGCAGCTTAGTTCGACCCATATACGTCCTGACTTTC	CASSLVRPIYVLTF
TRBD1	NA	TRBV7-8	TRBJ2-7	TGTGCCAGTCGACAGGGGAGCTCCTACGAGCAGTACTTC	CASRQGSSYEQYF
TRBD1	NA	TRBV6-1	TRBJ1-1	TGTGCCAGCAGTAAACAGGGGACCACTGAAGCTTTCTTT	CASSKQGTTEAFF
NA	NA	TRBV19	TRBJ2-5	TGTGCCAGTAGTATGCGGCTCCCCCAAGAGACCCAGTACTTC	CASSMRLPQETQYF
TRBD2	NA	TRBV19	TRBJ2-7	TGTGCCAGTAGTATCGGGGGGTCCAACAATGAGCAGTACTTC	CASSIGGSNNEQYF
NA	NA	TRBV10-3	TRBJ2-5	TGTGCCAGCAGTTGGTCGGGCCGGGAGACCCAGTACTTC	CASSWSGRETQYF
TRBD1	NA	TRBV15	TRBJ1-5	TGTGCCACCAGCAGCGGACATACAGGGGGGAATCAGCCCCAGCATTTT	CATSSGHTGGNQPQHF
NA	few	TRBV10-3	TRBJ1-1	TGTGCCATCAGTAAACAGACGAACACTGAAGCTTTCTTT	CAISKQTNTEAFF
NA	NA	TRBV2	TRBJ1-4	TGTGCCAGCTCCGGCGCAGCAAATGAAAAACTGTTTTTT	CASSGAANEKLFF
TRBD1	NA	TRBV24-1	TRBJ2-3	TGTGCCATGGGACAGGGGAGCACAGATACGCAGTATTTT	CAMGQGSTDTQYF
NA	NA	TRBV5-1	TRBJ2-1	TGCGCCAGCAGCTACGAGACAGGACACCATGGCGATGAGCAGTTCTTC	CASSYETGHHGDEQFF
NA	NA	TRBV24-1	TRBJ2-1	TGTGCCACCAGTGATACGGTACCATCGTACATCAGTGAGCAGTTCTTC	CATSDTVPSYISEQFF
NA	NA	TRBV7-8	TRBJ1-2	TGTGCCAGCAGCTTATATAGACCCGAGGGCGGCTACACCTTC	CASSLYRPEGGYTF
TRBD1	few	TRBV11-2	TRBJ1-2	TGTGCCAGCAGCGTGGTGGGGACAGGCGACAACTATGGCTACACCTTC	CASSVVGTGDNYGYTF
TRBD2	many	TRBV2	TRBJ2-2	TGTGCCAGCAGTGGACTAGCGGGAGATACCGGGGAGCTGTTTTTT	CASSGLAGDTGELFF
NA	NA	TRBV25-1	TRBJ1-4	TGTGCCAGCAGTGAATTTGGCAGGGAGGTGGATGAAAAACTGTTTTTT	CASSEFGREVDEKLFF
NA	NA	TRBV2	TRBJ1-6	TGTGCCAGCAGTGAGGAGGGGTCTGGTTCACCCCTCCACTTT	CASSEEGSGSPLHF
NA	many	TRBV19	TRBJ1-5	TGTGCCATTTCGGACAGTCTAGGAAATCAGCCCCAGCATTTT	CAISDSLGNQPQHF
NA	NA	TRBV20-1	TRBJ1-5	TGCAGTGCTAGAGATGGTATAGGGATCAATCAGCCCCAGCATTTT	CSARDGIGINQPQHF
NA	NA	TRBV29-1	TRBJ2-5	TGCAGCGTGGGTCAAGAGACCCAGTACTTC	CSVGQETQYF
TRBD2	NA	TRBV20-1	TRBJ2-1	TGCAGTGCTTCCCGTAGCGGGAGGTCCAATGAGCAGTTCTTC	CSASRSGRSNEQFF
TRBD2	NA	TRBV3-1	TRBJ2-7	TGTGCCAGCAGCGTACTAGCGGTATCCTACGAGCAGTACTTC	CASSVLAVSYEQYF
NA	NA	TRBV28	TRBJ1-1	TGTGCCAGCAGGCGTAGGACAGCAAGCAACACTGAAGCTTTCTTT	CASRRRTASNTEAFF
TRBD1	NA	TRBV19	TRBJ1-5	TGTGCCAGTACGGAGAACAGGGGAATGCGTCAGCCCCAGCATTTT	CASTENRGMRQPQHF
TRBD2	NA	TRBV2	TRBJ2-7	TGTGCCAGCACGTATGGGACTAATTCCTACGAGCAGTACTTC	CASTYGTNSYEQYF
TRBD2	NA	TRBV7-8	TRBJ2-5	TGTGCCAGCAGCTACCTGACGCTAGCGGGAGAGGGAGAGACCCAGTACTTC	CASSYLTLAGEGETQYF
NA	once	TRBV7-2	TRBJ2-5	TGTGCCAGCAGCTTAGCGCCCGGGTATGAAGAGACCCAGTACTTC	CASSLAPGYEETQYF
NA	NA	TRBV29-1	TRBJ1-1	TGCAGCGTTGAAGATCTGGCAGAAGCTTTCTTT	CSVEDLAEAFF
TRBD2	NA	TRBV7-3	TRBJ2-3	TGTGCCAGCAGCTTAGTAGCGGGTCGGGGATATACGCAGTATTTT	CASSLVAGRGYTQYF
NA	NA	TRBV5-4	TRBJ1-2	TGTGCCAGCAGCTTGGAGGGCAGGGACAACTATGGCTACACCTTC	CASSLEGRDNYGYTF
TRBD2	NA	TRBV24-1	TRBJ2-1	TGTGCCACCAGTGATTCTAGCGGGGGGCTCTACAATGAGCAGTTCTTC	CATSDSSGGLYNEQFF
TRBD1	many	TRBV24-1	TRBJ2-7	TGTGCCACCAGTGATTTGGTACAGGGGGCGTCCTACGAGCAGTACTTC	CATSDLVQGASYEQYF
TRBD1	NA	TRBV24-1	TRBJ1-4	TGTGCCACCAGTTCCGGGACAGGAAAACTGTTTTTT	CATSSGTGKLFF
TRBD2	NA	TRBV19	TRBJ2-3	TGTGCCAGTGACTCACGGGAGGGACGCACAGATACGCAGTATTTT	CASDSREGRTDTQYF
NA	many	TRBV2	TRBJ1-1	TGTGCCAGCAGTGAACGGTGGCCTGGGAACACTGAAGCTTTCTTT	CASSERWPGNTEAFF
NA	NA	TRBV7-9	TRBJ2-7	TGTGCCAGCAGCTTGGGGGCCGGCTACGAGCAGTACTTC	CASSLGAGYEQYF
TRBD1	NA	TRBV6-4	TRBJ1-2	TGTGCCAGCAGTGACACGGGACAGGCTCTATATGGCTACACCTTC	CASSDTGQALYGYTF
TRBD1	NA	TRBV7-2	TRBJ2-7	TGTGCCAGCAGCTTGGACAGGGTTGGTTACGAGCAGTACTTC	CASSLDRVGYEQYF
NA	many	TRBV10-3	TRBJ2-7	TGTGCCATCAGTGAGCCGCCCTCCTACGAGCAGTACTTC	CAISEPPSYEQYF
TRBD1	NA	TRBV7-9	TRBJ1-5	TGTGCCAGCAGGGGACAGGGCGGTCAGCCCCAGCATTTT	CASRGQGGQPQHF
NA	NA	TRBV7-8	TRBJ2-3	TGTGCCAGCAGAGACGACAGCGCCACAGATACGCAGTATTTT	CASRDDSATDTQYF
TRBD1	many	TRBV12-3/TRBV12-4	TRBJ1-5	TGTGCCAGCAGTAGGGGCAGGGGGCGAGGTAACAATCAGCCCCAGCATTTT	CASSRGRGRGNNQPQHF
NA	many	TRBV6-4	TRBJ2-1	TGTGCCAGCAGTGGGACGGATAACAATGAGCAGTTCTTC	CASSGTDNNEQFF
NA	NA	TRBV7-9	TRBJ1-6	TGTGCCAGCAGTTTAGACATTTATAATTCACCCCTCCACTTT	CASSLDIYNSPLHF